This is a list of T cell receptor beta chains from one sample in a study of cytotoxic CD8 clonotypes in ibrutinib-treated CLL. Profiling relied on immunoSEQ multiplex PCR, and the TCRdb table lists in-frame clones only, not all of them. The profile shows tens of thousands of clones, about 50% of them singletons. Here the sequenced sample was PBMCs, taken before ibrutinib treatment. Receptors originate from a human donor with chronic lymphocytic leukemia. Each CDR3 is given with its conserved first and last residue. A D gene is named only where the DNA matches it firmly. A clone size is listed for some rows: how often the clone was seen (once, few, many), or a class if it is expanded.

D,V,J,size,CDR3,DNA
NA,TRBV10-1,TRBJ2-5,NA,CASSSRLGETQYF,TGCGCCAGCAGTTCGAGACTAGGAGAGACCCAGTACTTC
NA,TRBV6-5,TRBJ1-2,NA,CASSYKQGGYGYTF,TGTGCCAGCAGTTACAAACAGGGAGGATATGGCTACACCTTC
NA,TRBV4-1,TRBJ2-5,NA,CASSQGTFGETQYF,TGCGCCAGCAGCCAAGGAACATTTGGGGAGACCCAGTACTTC
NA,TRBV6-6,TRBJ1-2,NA,CASSTGSYRVYGYTF,TGTGCCAGCAGTACTGGGTCCTACCGGGTCTATGGCTACACCTTC
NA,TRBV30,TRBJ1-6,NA,CAWSVSGVLGDSSYNSPLHF,TGTGCCTGGAGTGTCTCTGGGGTTTTGGGGGATAGCTCCTATAATTCACCCCTCCACTTT
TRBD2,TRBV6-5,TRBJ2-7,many,CASSYVGLADYEQYF,TGTGCCAGCAGTTACGTAGGACTAGCCGACTACGAGCAGTACTTC
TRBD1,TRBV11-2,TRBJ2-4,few,CASSPRTLRQGGIQYF,TGTGCCAGCAGCCCGCGAACATTAAGACAGGGCGGCATTCAGTACTTC
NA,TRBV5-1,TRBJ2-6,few,CASSRDGDSGANVLTF,TGCGCCAGCAGTAGGGACGGTGACTCTGGGGCCAACGTCCTGACTTTC
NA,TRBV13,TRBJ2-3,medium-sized,CASSPRGLPAQYF,TGTGCCAGCAGCCCTAGGGGACTCCCGGCGCAGTATTTT
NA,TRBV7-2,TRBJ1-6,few,CASSSLEGIKPLHF,TGTGCCAGCAGCTCACTCGAGGGTATTAAACCCCTCCACTTT
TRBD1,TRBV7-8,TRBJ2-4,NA,CASSLATGLAKNIQYF,TGTGCCAGCAGCTTAGCGACAGGGCTAGCCAAAAACATTCAGTACTTC
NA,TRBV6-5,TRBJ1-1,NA,CASRSIRVTTEAFF,TGTGCCAGCAGGTCAATCAGGGTAACCACTGAAGCTTTCTTT
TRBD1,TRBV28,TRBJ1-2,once,CASSTEQGGFRGYGYTF,TGTGCCAGCAGTACCGAACAGGGGGGATTTCGAGGATATGGCTACACCTTC
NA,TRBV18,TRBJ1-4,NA,CASSPGRGVKLFF,TGTGCCAGCTCACCAGGGCGCGGTGTAAAACTGTTTTTT
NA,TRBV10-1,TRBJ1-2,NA,CASSDTQTGLHGYTF,TGCGCCAGCAGTGATACGCAGACGGGGCTACACGGCTACACCTTC
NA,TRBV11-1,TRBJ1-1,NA,CASSLGSRARPEAFF,TGTGCCAGCAGCTTAGGTAGCAGGGCCCGGCCTGAAGCTTTCTTT
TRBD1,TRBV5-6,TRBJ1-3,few,CASSSGQGVVGNTIYF,TGTGCCAGCAGTTCGGGACAGGGGGTAGTTGGAAACACCATATATTTT
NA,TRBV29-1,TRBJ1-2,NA,CSAIQSDNYGYTF,TGCAGCGCAATACAATCGGACAACTATGGCTACACCTTC
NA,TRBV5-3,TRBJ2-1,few,CARSYTTSGNEQFF,TGTGCCAGAAGCTACACAACCTCGGGCAATGAGCAGTTCTTC
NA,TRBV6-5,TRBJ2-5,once,CASTPGAYQETQYF,TGTGCCAGCACCCCGGGGGCGTACCAAGAGACCCAGTACTTC
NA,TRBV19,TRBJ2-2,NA,CASTRTAANTGELFF,TGTGCCAGTACCCGGACAGCCGCGAACACCGGGGAGCTGTTTTTT
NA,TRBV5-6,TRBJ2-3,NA,CASSFSTDTQYF,TGTGCCAGCAGTTTTAGCACAGATACGCAGTATTTT
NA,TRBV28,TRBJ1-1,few,CASSFLGAGTEAFF,TGTGCCAGCAGTTTCCTAGGGGCGGGCACTGAAGCTTTCTTT
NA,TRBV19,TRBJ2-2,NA,CASSISGDLTGELFF,TGTGCCAGTAGTATTTCGGGGGATCTCACCGGGGAGCTGTTTTTT
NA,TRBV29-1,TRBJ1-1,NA,CSAGTIEAFF,TGCAGCGCAGGGACCATTGAAGCTTTCTTT
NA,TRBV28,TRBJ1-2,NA,CASSLVGANYGYTF,TGTGCCAGCAGTTTAGTGGGGGCGAACTATGGCTACACCTTC
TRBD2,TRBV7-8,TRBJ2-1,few,CASSSLAGGLLSNEQFF,TGTGCCAGCAGCTCCTTAGCGGGGGGGTTACTTTCAAATGAGCAGTTCTTC
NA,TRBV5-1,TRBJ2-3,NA,CASSLEDIGTDTQYF,TGCGCCAGCAGCTTGGAGGACATCGGCACAGATACGCAGTATTTT